The clone carrying this T cell receptor beta chain has only a few counts. The antigen is not known. With V trimmed by 3 bases and J by 7 bases, 5 bases remained unmatched. The CDR3 totals 15 residues. Germline V lookup: CDR1 SGHVT, CDR2 SQSDAQ. The record originates from a study of T cell repertoires in cytomegalovirus infection. Study-level background: CMV infection plus the matching HLA type was flagged by public TCR beta signatures. Points from the study as a whole: Adding up the frequency of public TCR beta families identified people who carried CMV plus the relevant HLA. CMV-specific HLA-C-restricted TCR beta clonotypes dominated the ex vivo response.

Each CDR3 protein is one row after TCRdb ran MiXCR on the reads. Among around 300,000 distinct CDR3 sequences, roughly 21% were seen once, and the ten largest hold about 21%. The clonotype comes from a human donor in good health (CMV status not recorded). Some clones in this sample may be carry-over from other donors' samples. This rearrangement joins TRBV7-4 to TRBJ2-1; 11 nucleotides agree with TRBD2. This specimen consisted of cultured PBMCs, obtained from culture after CMV antigen stimulation. The CDR3 spells CASSLGLAVGNEQFF. The CDR3 DNA is TGTGCCAGCAGCTTGGGACTAGCGGTCGGGAATGAGCAGTTCTTC.